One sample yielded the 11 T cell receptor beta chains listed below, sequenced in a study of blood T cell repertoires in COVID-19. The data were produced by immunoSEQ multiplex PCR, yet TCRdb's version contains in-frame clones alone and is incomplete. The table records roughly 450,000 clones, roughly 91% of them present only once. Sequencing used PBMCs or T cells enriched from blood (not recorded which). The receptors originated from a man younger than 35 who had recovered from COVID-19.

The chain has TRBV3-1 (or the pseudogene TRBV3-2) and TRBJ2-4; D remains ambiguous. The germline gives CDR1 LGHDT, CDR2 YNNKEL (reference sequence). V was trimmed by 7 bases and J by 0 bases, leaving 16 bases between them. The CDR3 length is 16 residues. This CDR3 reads CASTPGVGLAKNIQYF. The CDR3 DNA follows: TGTGCCAGCACCCCAGGCGTGGGCTTAGCCAAAAACATTCAGTACTTC.

The CDR3 reads CASSRYDRGEYGYTF. The CDR3 nucleotides read TGTGCCAGCAGTCGTTACGACAGGGGGGAGTATGGCTACACCTTC. The chain carries TRBV3-1 (or the pseudogene TRBV3-2) and TRBJ1-2; TRBD1 matches 9 bases. J was trimmed by 5 bases and V by 6 bases; bases with no gene match: 10. The CDR3 is made up of 15 amino acids. Germline V gene sequence: CDR1 LGHDT, CDR2 YNNKEL (reference sequence).

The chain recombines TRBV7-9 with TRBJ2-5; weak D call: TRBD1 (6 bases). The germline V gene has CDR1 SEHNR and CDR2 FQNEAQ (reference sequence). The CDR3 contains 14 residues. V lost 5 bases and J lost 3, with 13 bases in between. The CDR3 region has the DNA TGTGCCAGCAGCGTCAGGGGTTTGGAAGAGACCCAGTACTTC. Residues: CASSVRGLEETQYF.

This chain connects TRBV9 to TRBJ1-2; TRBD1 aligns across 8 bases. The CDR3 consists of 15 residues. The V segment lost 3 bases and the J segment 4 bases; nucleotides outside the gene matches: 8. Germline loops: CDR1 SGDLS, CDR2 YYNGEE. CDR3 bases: TGTGCCAGCAGCGACTCCCGGGACAGGCCCTATGGCTACACCTTC. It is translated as CASSDSRDRPYGYTF. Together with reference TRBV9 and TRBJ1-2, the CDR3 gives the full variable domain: DSGVTQTPKHLITATGQRVTLRCSPRSGDLSVYWYQQSLDQGLQFLIQYYNGEERAKGNILERFSAQQFPDLHSELNLSSLELGDSALYFCASSDSRDRPYGYTFGSGTRLTVV.

The CDR3 loop is CASSSLRGTEAFF. The DNA of the CDR3 is TGTGCCAGCAGCTCCCTTCGAGGGACTGAAGCTTTCTTT. This chain connects TRBV7-9 to TRBJ1-1; D is uncertain. Looked up from germline, CDR1 is SEHNR and CDR2 is FQNEAQ (reference sequence). V dropped 4 bases and J dropped 5 bases, with 11 bases sitting between them. The CDR3 runs to 13 residues.

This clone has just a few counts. CDR3 region: CASSLARGHYGYTF. DNA for the CDR3: TGTGCCAGCTCCCTAGCAAGGGGGCACTATGGCTACACCTTC. The chain recombines TRBV9 with TRBJ1-2; 7 positions match TRBD1. The junction had 9 bases not matched to a gene; V was cut back by 7 bases and J by 3 bases. Germline loops: CDR1 SGDLS, CDR2 YYNGEE. The CDR3 spans 14 residues.

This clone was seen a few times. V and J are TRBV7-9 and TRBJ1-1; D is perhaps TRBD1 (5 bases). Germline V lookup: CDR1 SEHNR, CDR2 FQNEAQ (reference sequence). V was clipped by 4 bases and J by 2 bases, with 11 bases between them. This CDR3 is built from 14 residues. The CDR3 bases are TGTGCCAGCAGCTCAACCGACAGCAACACTGAAGCTTTCTTT. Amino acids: CASSSTDSNTEAFF.

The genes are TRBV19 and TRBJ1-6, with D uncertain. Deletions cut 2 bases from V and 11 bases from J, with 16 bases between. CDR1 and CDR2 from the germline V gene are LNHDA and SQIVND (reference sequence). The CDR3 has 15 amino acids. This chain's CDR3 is CASSISDERWAPLHF. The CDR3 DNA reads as TGTGCCAGTAGTATAAGTGATGAGAGGTGGGCACCCCTCCACTTT.

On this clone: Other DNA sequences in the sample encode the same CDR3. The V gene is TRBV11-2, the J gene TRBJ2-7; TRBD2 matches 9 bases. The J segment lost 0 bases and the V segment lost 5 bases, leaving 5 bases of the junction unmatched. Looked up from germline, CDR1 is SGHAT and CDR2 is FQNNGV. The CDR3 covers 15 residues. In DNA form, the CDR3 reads TGTGCCAGCAGCCCAAGCGGGGGGAGCTCCTACGAGCAGTACTTC. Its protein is CASSPSGGSSYEQYF.

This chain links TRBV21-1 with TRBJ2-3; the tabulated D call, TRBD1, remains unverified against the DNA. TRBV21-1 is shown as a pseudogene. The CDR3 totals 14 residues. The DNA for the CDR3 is TGTGCCAGCAGCTACGTGGCCCTTACAGATACGCAGTATTTT. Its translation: CASSYVALTDTQYF.

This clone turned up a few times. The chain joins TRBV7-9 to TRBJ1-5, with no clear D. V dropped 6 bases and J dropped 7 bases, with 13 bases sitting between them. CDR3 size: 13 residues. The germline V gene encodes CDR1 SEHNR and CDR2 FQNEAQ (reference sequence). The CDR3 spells CASSEPPGQPQHF. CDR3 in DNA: TGTGCCAGCAGTGAACCCCCCGGGCAGCCCCAGCATTTT.